These 25 T cell receptor beta chains share one sample of origin, sequenced in a study of OX40 agonist ivuxolimab in advanced cancers. The assay was immunoSEQ multiplex PCR, and TCRdb's table has in-frame clones only and misses some. The sample holds approximately 77,000 clones, under 95% seen once. The starting material was CD4+ or CD8+ T cells sorted from blood, obtained in a trial of the OX40 agonist ivuxolimab. These receptors were collected from an adult with an advanced solid tumor such as melanoma, head and neck, liver or kidney cancer.

The table lists this clone with a few counts. The sample holds other DNA sequences that translate to the same CDR3. The J gene is TRBJ1-6, the V gene TRBV27; weak D call: TRBD1 (6 bases). The CDR3 has 15 residues. Germline-derived CDR1 and CDR2 are MNHEY and SMNVEV (reference sequence). Trimming took off 2 bases at V and 4 bases at J, with 9 bases between the two ends. Written as DNA, the CDR3 is TGTGCCAGCAGTTTAAGCCAGGGGTATAATTCACCCCTCCACTTT. Protein product: CASSLSQGYNSPLHF.

V is TRBV5-1 and J is TRBJ1-1; maybe TRBD1 (5 bases). The germline gives CDR1 SGHRS, CDR2 YFSETQ. V was pared by 0 bases and J by 5 bases, with 11 bases between. This CDR3 has 14 residues. Written as DNA, the CDR3 is TGCGCCAGCAGCTTGGTCGGGGGTGGGACTGAAGCTTTCTTT. This codes for CASSLVGGGTEAFF.

The chain is built from TRBV7-2 and TRBJ2-7, with 12 bases matching TRBD2. Trimming removed 5 bases from V and 0 bases from J; junction bases left unmatched: 2. Germline CDR1 reads SGHTA; CDR2 reads FQGNSA. The CDR3 has 15 amino acids. The CDR3: CASSLTSGSSYEQYF. DNA of the CDR3: TGTGCCAGCAGCCTGACTAGCGGGAGCTCCTACGAGCAGTACTTC.

With respect to this clone: A read error may produce the germline difference seen at one junction end. V is TRBV2 and J is TRBJ2-2; TRBD1 aligns across 7 bases. CDR1 and CDR2 from the germline V gene are SNHLY and FYNNEI. The CDR3 sequence is 16 residues long. The CDR3 protein is CASSEAQGVGTGELFF. DNA of the CDR3: TGTGCCAGCAGCGAAGCCCAGGGGGTAGGGACCGGGGAGCTGTTTTTT.

This chain connects TRBV30 to TRBJ1-5, with a weak D call TRBD1 (6 bases). The length of the CDR3 is 13 residues. Trimming cost V 8 bases and J 6 bases, with 17 bases left between them. Germline-derived CDR1 and CDR2 are GTSNPN and SVGIG (reference sequence). The CDR3 loop reads CAASMGASQPQHF. Written as DNA, the CDR3 is TGTGCCGCCTCGATGGGGGCGAGTCAGCCCCAGCATTTT. Full variable domain (missing parts from reference TRBV30 and TRBJ1-5): SQTIHQWPATLVQPVGSPLSLECTVEGTSNPNLYWYRQAAGRGLQLLFYSVGIGQISSEVPQNLSASRPQDRQFILSSKKLLLSDSGFYLCAASMGASQPQHFGDGTRLSIL.

The chain recombines TRBV2 with TRBJ2-5, with 11 bases fitting TRBD2. The CDR3 has 15 residues. The germline CDR1 and CDR2 sequences are SNHLY and FYNNEI. V lost 5 bases, J lost 5 bases, and 7 bases stayed unmatched. CDR3 in DNA: TGTGCCAGCAGTCAACTAGCGGGAGTGCGGGAGACCCAGTACTTC. It codes for CASSQLAGVRETQYF.

For the CDR3, the DNA is TGTGCCAGTAGTCCCCTTACAAACTATGGCTACACCTTC. Its protein is CASSPLTNYGYTF. V usage is TRBV19 and J usage is TRBJ1-2; D gene ambiguous. The germline CDR1 and CDR2 sequences are LNHDA and SQIVND (reference sequence). V lost 5 bases and J 2 bases, leaving 9 bases between the germline ends. This CDR3 has 13 amino acids.

This clone turned up a few times. This chain joins TRBV5-1 and TRBJ2-7; weak D call: TRBD2 (5 bases). From germline, CDR1 is SGHRS and CDR2 YFSETQ. Trimming pared 6 bases from V and 0 bases from J, leaving 16 bases between. The CDR3 is 15 amino acids. This CDR3 reads CASTSDGLSSYEQYF. CDR3 nucleotides: TGCGCCAGCACCTCCGATGGACTCTCCTCCTACGAGCAGTACTTC.

The sample holds a few counts of this clone. The chain has TRBV7-9 and TRBJ1-4; 7 bases agree with TRBD1. The CDR3 totals 14 residues. Germline V gene sequence: CDR1 SEHNR, CDR2 FQNEAQ (reference sequence). The trim removed 3 bases at V and 5 bases at J, leaving 3 bases unmatched. DNA of the CDR3: TGTGCCAGCAGCTTTACAGGGGTAAATGAAAAACTGTTTTTT. Its translation: CASSFTGVNEKLFF.

The chain links TRBV29-1 to TRBJ2-5; D might be TRBD2 (5 bases). There are 13 residues in the CDR3. V was trimmed by 6 bases and J by 5 bases, leaving 16 bases between them. Germline V lookup: CDR1 SQVTM, CDR2 ANQGSEA. The CDR3 sequence is CSVRSSRGETQYF. CDR3 in DNA: TGCAGCGTCCGATCCTCGAGAGGGGAGACCCAGTACTTC. The full variable domain, its missing parts supplied by reference TRBV29-1 and TRBJ2-5, is SAVISQKPSRDICQRGTSLTIQCQVDSQVTMMFWYRQQPGQSLTLIATANQGSEATYESGFVIDKFPISRPNLTFSTLTVSNMSPEDSSIYLCSVRSSRGETQYFGPGTRLLVL.

The gene calls are TRBV30 and TRBJ2-7, with 7 bases that match TRBD1. Trimming cost V 1 base and J 9 bases; bases outside gene matches: 9. Germline values: CDR1 GTSNPN, CDR2 SVGIG (reference sequence). The CDR3 consists of 13 residues. In nucleotides, the CDR3 is TGTGCCTGGAGTGGCGGAACCCCAGGGGGGCAGTACTTC. The encoded protein is CAWSGGTPGGQYF.

The J gene is TRBJ2-7, the V gene TRBV28, with TRBD1 identical over 10 bases. Per germline, CDR1 MDHEN and CDR2 SYDVKM. With V trimmed by 10 bases and J by 3 bases, 9 bases remained unmatched. The CDR3 totals 14 residues. The CDR3 here is CATRPGQGVYEQYF. The CDR3 region has the DNA TGTGCCACACGACCAGGACAGGGGGTCTACGAGCAGTACTTC.

This chain links TRBV28 with TRBJ2-4, with 9 bases identical to TRBD2. The junction had 11 bases not matched to a gene; V was cut back by 4 bases and J by 4 bases. The germline V gene has CDR1 MDHEN and CDR2 SYDVKM. The CDR3 runs to 17 residues. The CDR3: CASSSATSGMLKNIQYF. As DNA, the CDR3 is TGTGCCAGCAGTTCAGCGACTAGCGGCATGTTGAAAAACATTCAGTACTTC.

This clone showed up just once. The chain combines TRBV30 with TRBJ1-1; the D is unclear. Deletions cut 5 bases from V and 1 base from J, with 11 bases between. The CDR3 sequence is 13 residues long. Per germline, CDR1 GTSNPN and CDR2 SVGIG (reference sequence). This CDR3 reads CAWDQLENTEAFF. CDR3 DNA: TGTGCCTGGGATCAACTTGAGAACACTGAAGCTTTCTTT.

This chain links TRBV30 with TRBJ2-1; 7 bases match TRBD1. Germline assignment: CDR1 GTSNPN and CDR2 SVGIG (reference sequence). CDR3 size: 15 residues. V lost 3 bases, J lost 3 bases, and 8 bases stayed unmatched. The CDR3 sequence: CAWRPPGTVYNEQFF. CDR3 bases: TGTGCCTGGAGGCCACCCGGGACAGTCTACAATGAGCAGTTCTTC. Complete variable domain (other parts from reference TRBV30 and TRBJ2-1): SQTIHQWPATLVQPVGSPLSLECTVEGTSNPNLYWYRQAAGRGLQLLFYSVGIGQISSEVPQNLSASRPQDRQFILSSKKLLLSDSGFYLCAWRPPGTVYNEQFFGPGTRLTVL.

This chain uses TRBV12-5 with TRBJ2-2; D not certain. CDR3 length: 11 amino acids. V was trimmed by 0 bases and J by 7 bases, leaving 0 bases between them. Germline CDR1 is LGHNT and CDR2 is FRNRAP. The CDR3 region is CASGLVGELFF. CDR3 coding DNA: TGTGCTAGTGGTTTGGTCGGGGAGCTGTTTTTT.

The V call is TRBV19, the J call TRBJ2-5; 11 bases fit TRBD2. The CDR3 length is 17 residues. The germline V gene has CDR1 LNHDA and CDR2 SQIVND (reference sequence). V dropped 3 bases and J dropped 1; count of bases not matched to a gene: 7. Here the CDR3 reads CASSIRLAGTSQETQYF. The CDR3 nucleotides are TGTGCCAGTAGTATCAGACTAGCGGGAACCTCCCAAGAGACCCAGTACTTC.

This CDR3 reads CASSRTGGRGYTF. For the CDR3, the DNA is TGTGCCAGCAGCCGCACAGGGGGGCGGGGCTACACCTTC. This chain connects TRBV27 to TRBJ1-2; TRBD1 matches at 8 bases. Trimming cost V 6 bases and J 8 bases; bases outside gene matches: 8. This CDR3 spans 13 amino acids. Germline V gene data show CDR1 as MNHEY and CDR2 as SMNVEV (reference sequence).

The V and J genes are TRBV7-3 and TRBJ2-1, with no clear D. Per germline, CDR1 SGHTA and CDR2 FQGTGA. The CDR3 consists of 13 residues. Trimming removed 4 bases at V and 5 bases at J, with 9 bases between. The CDR3 nucleotides read TGTGCCAGCAGCTCGGAAATAGACAATGAGCAGTTCTTC. It translates to CASSSEIDNEQFF.

The V and J genes are TRBV30 and TRBJ1-4, with D unresolved. The V and J ends lost 4 bases and 7 bases respectively, with 13 bases between them. Germline CDR1 GTSNPN, CDR2 SVGIG (reference sequence). CDR3 length: 13 residues. CDR3 in amino acids: CAWTTTSGEKLFF. CDR3 bases: TGTGCCTGGACCACTACAAGCGGTGAAAAACTGTTTTTT.

V usage is TRBV4-2 and J usage is TRBJ2-5; no clear D. The CDR3 totals 17 residues. V lost 4 bases and J lost 4, with 22 bases in between. Germline values: CDR1 LGHNA, CDR2 YNFKEQ. CDR3 in amino acids: CASSPNLEPLGSETQYF. The CDR3, as DNA: TGTGCCAGCAGCCCCAACCTCGAGCCCCTGGGGTCAGAGACCCAGTACTTC.

In this sample, this clone turned up once. This sequence joins TRBV4-1 and TRBJ1-3, with D perhaps TRBD1 (5 bases). The CDR3 spans 17 residues. V lost 0 bases and J lost 0, with 12 bases in between. Germline V gene sequence: CDR1 MGHRA, CDR2 YSYEKL. DNA of the CDR3: TGCGCCAGCAGCCAAGACGGGGCAGCACTCTCTGGAAACACCATATATTTT. Its protein product is CASSQDGAALSGNTIYF.

Only a few counts were recorded for this clone. This chain joins TRBV30 and TRBJ1-4; TRBD1 agrees at 7 bases. In germline, CDR1 is GTSNPN, CDR2 SVGIG (reference sequence). With V trimmed by 3 bases and J by 5 bases, 6 bases remained unmatched. The CDR3 sequence is 14 residues long. The CDR3, as DNA: TGTGCCTGGAGAACAGGGGTCTCCAATGAAAAACTGTTTTTT. Translated: CAWRTGVSNEKLFF.

This rearrangement joins TRBV5-1 to TRBJ2-2; 7 nucleotides agree with TRBD1. In germline, CDR1 is SGHRS, CDR2 YFSETQ. The CDR3 has 14 residues. Germline trimming cut 4 bases from V and 6 bases from J; bases unmatched to any gene: 6. The CDR3 loop reads CASSIQDRAGELFF. CDR3 DNA sequence: TGCGCCAGCAGCATTCAAGACAGGGCCGGGGAGCTGTTTTTT.

This chain joins TRBV29-1 and TRBJ2-2; possible D gene TRBD1, 5 bases. The germline gives CDR1 SQVTM, CDR2 ANQGSEA. The CDR3 sequence is 15 residues long. Between the trimmed V and J ends, which lost 0 bases and 0 bases, there was a span of 8 bases. As DNA, the CDR3 is TGCAGCGTTGAAGACGACAGCCCGAACACCGGGGAGCTGTTTTTT. This encodes CSVEDDSPNTGELFF.